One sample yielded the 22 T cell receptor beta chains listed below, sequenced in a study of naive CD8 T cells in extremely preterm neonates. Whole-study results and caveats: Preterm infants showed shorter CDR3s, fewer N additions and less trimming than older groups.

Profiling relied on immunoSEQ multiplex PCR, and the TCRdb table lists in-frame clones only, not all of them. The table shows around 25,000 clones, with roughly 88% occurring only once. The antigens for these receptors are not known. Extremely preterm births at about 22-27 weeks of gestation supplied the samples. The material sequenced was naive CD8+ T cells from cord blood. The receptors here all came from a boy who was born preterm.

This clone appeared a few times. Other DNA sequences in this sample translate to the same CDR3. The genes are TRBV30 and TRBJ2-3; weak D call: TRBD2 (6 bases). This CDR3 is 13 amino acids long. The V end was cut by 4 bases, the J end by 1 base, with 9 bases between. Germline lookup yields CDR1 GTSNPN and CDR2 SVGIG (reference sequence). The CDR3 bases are TGTGCCTGGACCTCGGGGGGCACAGATACGCAGTATTTT. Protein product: CAWTSGGTDTQYF.

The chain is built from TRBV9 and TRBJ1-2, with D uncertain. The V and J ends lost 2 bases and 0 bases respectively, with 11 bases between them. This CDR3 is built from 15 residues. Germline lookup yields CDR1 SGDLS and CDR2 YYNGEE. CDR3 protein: CASSVSGLANYGYTF. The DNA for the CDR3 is TGTGCCAGCAGCGTTTCAGGTTTAGCTAACTATGGCTACACCTTC.

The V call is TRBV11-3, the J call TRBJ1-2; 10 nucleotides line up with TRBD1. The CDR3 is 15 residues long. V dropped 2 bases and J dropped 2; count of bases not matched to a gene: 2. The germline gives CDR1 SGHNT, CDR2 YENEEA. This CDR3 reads CASSLPTGGNYGYTF. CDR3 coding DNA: TGTGCCAGCAGCTTACCGACAGGGGGCAACTATGGCTACACCTTC.

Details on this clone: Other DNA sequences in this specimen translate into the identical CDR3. In DNA form, the CDR3 reads TGTGCCAGCAGTTACTCAGGGGCCACTGAAGCTTTCTTT. Its translation is CASSYSGATEAFF. The V gene is TRBV6-5, the J gene TRBJ1-1; a possible D gene is TRBD1 (5 bases). Germline V gene lookup returns CDR1 MNHEY and CDR2 SVGAGI. V lost 0 bases and J 4 bases, leaving 6 bases between the germline ends. This CDR3 comprises 13 residues.

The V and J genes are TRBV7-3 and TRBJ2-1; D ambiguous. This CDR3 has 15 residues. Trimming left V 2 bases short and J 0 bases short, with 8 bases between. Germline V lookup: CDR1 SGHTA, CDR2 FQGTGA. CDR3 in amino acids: CASSLSPSSYNEQFF. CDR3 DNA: TGTGCCAGCAGCTTATCCCCGAGCTCCTACAATGAGCAGTTCTTC.

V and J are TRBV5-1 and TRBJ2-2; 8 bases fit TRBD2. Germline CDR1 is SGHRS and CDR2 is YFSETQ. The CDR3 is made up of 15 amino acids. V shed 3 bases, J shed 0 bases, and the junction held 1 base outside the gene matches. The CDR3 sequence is CASSWTSPNTGELFF. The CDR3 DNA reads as TGCGCCAGCAGCTGGACTAGCCCGAACACCGGGGAGCTGTTTTTT.

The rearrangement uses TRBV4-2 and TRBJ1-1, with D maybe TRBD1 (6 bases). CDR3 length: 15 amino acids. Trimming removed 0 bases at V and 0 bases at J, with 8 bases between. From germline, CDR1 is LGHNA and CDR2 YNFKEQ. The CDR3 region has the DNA TGTGCCAGCAGCCAAGATCAGGGGATGAACACTGAAGCTTTCTTT. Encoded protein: CASSQDQGMNTEAFF.

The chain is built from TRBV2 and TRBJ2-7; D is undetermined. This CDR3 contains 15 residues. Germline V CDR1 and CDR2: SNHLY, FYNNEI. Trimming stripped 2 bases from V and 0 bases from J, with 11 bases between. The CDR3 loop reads CASSESRFSSYEQYF. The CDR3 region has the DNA TGTGCCAGCAGTGAAAGCAGGTTCAGCTCCTACGAGCAGTACTTC.

The CDR3 loop is CASSFQGTDTQYF. The CDR3 DNA follows: TGTGCCAGCAGCTTCCAGGGCACAGATACGCAGTATTTT. The chain carries TRBV7-9 and TRBJ2-3; D call uncertain. Trimming stripped 3 bases from V and 1 base from J, with 5 bases between. This CDR3 comprises 13 residues. Germline V gene lookup returns CDR1 SEHNR and CDR2 FQNEAQ (reference sequence).

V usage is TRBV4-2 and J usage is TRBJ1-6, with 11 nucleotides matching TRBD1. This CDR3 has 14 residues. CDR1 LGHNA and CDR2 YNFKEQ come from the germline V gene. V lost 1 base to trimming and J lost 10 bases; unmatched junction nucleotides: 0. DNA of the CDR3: TGTGCCAGCAGCCAAGGGACAGGGGGCTCACCCCTCCACTTT. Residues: CASSQGTGGSPLHF.

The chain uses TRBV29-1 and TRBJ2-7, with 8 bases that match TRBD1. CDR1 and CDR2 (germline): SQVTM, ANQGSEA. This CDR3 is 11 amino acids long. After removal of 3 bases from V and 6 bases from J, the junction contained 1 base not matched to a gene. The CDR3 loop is CSVDRGREQYF. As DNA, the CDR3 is TGCAGCGTTGACAGGGGGCGCGAGCAGTACTTC.

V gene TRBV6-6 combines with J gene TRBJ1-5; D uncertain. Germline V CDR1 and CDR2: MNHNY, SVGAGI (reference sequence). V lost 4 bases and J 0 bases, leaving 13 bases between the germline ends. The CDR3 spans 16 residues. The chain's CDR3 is CASSSQPQDSNQPQHF. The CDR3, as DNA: TGTGCCAGCAGTTCTCAACCTCAGGATAGCAATCAGCCCCAGCATTTT.

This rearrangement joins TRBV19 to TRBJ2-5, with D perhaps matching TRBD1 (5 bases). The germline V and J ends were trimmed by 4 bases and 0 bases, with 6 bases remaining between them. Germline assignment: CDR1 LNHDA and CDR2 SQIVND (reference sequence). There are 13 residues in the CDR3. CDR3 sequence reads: CASSRQYQETQYF. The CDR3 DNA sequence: TGTGCCAGTAGTAGACAGTACCAAGAGACCCAGTACTTC.

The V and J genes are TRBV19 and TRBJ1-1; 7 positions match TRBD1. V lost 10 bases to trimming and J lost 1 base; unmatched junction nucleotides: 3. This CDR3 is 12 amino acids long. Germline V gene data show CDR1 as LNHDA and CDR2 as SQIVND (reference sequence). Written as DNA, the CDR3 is TGTGCCACAAGGACAGGGAACACTGAAGCTTTCTTT. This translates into CATRTGNTEAFF.

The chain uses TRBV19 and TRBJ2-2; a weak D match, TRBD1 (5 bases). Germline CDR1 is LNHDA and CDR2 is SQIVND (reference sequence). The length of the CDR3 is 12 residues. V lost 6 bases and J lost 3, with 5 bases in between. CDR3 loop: CASRQDTGELFF. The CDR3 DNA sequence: TGTGCCAGTAGACAGGACACCGGGGAGCTGTTTTTT.

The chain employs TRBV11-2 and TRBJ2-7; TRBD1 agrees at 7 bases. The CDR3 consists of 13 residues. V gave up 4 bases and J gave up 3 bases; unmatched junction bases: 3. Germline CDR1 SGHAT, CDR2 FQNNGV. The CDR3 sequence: CASSSGQVYEQYF. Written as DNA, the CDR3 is TGTGCCAGCAGCTCCGGACAGGTCTACGAGCAGTACTTC.

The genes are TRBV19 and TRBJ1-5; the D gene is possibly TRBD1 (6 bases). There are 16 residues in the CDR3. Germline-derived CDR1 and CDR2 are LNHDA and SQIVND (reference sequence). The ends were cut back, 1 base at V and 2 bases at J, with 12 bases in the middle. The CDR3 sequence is CASSIAGARGNQPQHF. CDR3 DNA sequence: TGTGCCAGTAGTATAGCGGGGGCGCGGGGCAATCAGCCCCAGCATTTT.

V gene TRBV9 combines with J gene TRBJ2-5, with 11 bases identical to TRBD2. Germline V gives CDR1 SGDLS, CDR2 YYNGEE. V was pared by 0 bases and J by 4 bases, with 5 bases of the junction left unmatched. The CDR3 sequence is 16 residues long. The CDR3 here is CASSVEVAGGLETQYF. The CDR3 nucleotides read TGTGCCAGCAGCGTAGAGGTAGCGGGGGGGCTAGAGACCCAGTACTTC.

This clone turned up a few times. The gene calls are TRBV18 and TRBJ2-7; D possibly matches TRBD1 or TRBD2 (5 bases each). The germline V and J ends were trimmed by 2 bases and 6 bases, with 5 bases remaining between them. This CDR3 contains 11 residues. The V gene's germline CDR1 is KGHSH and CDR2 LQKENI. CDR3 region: CASSPGGEQYF. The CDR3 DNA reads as TGTGCCAGCTCACCAGGGGGCGAGCAGTACTTC. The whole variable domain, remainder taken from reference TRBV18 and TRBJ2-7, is NAGVMQNPRHLVRRRGQEARLRCSPMKGHSHVYWYRQLPEEGLKFMVYLQKENIIDESGMPKERFSAEFPKEGPSILRIQQVVRGDSAAYFCASSPGGEQYFGPGTRLTVT.

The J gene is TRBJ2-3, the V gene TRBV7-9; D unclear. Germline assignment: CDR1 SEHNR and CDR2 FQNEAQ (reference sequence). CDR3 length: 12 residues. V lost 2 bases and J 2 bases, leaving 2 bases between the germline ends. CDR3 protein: CASSLLTDTQYF. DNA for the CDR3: TGTGCCAGCAGCTTACTCACAGATACGCAGTATTTT.

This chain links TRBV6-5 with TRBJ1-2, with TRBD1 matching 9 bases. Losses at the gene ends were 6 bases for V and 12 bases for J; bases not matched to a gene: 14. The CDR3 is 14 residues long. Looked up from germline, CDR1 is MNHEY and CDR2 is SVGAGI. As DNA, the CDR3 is TGTGCCAGCAGCGATACCTGGACAGGGGAGGACGACACCTTC. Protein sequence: CASSDTWTGEDDTF.

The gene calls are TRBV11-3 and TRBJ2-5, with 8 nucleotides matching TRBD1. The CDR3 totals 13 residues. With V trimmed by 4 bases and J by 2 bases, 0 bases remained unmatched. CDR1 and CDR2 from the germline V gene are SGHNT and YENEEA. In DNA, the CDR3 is TGTGCCAGCAGCTACAGGGGGCAAGAGACCCAGTACTTC. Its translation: CASSYRGQETQYF.